The clone carrying this T cell receptor (beta chain) was counted a single time. This record comes from a study of blood T cell repertoires in COVID-19. Study information: The samples span acute and convalescent COVID-19 from the United States, Italy and Spain. PBMCs, B-cell-depleted T cells, or T cells provided the cDNA or gDNA that made up the material.

In the original analysis: It was from reference gene primer amplification that nucleated cell counts were estimated. Repertoires were generated with immunoSEQ multiplex PCR, while TCRdb's copy carries only in-frame clones and drops some. The V and J calls and clone size were taken over from that table, and D and trimming were inferred from the DNA. The sample consists of more than 100,000 clones, about 89% of them appearing once. The CDR3 loop spans 16 amino acids. Germline values: CDR1 SGHVS, CDR2 FQNEAQ. The V gene lost 1 base and the J gene lost 4 bases, with 14 bases spanning the gap. The sequence derives from a woman aged 55-70 years with acute or convalescent COVID-19. This sequence joins TRBV7-8 and TRBJ2-1; a weak D match, TRBD2 (6 bases). The material sequenced was peripheral blood. As DNA, the CDR3 is TGTGCCAGCAGCTTAGGCCGCGGGATGGTTTACAATGAGCAGTTCTTC. It translates to CASSLGRGMVYNEQFF.